This T cell receptor (beta chain) was found in a study of shared clonotypes between healthy human individuals. Profiled with immunoSEQ multiplex PCR; TCRdb holds only in-frame clones, not every one. Of more than 1.2 million clones in the sample, 98% were seen once. The ends were cut back, 0 bases at V and 0 bases at J, with 9 bases in the middle. This CDR3 region has 16 residues. CDR1 and CDR2 (germline): KGHSH, LQKENI. Partitioning of CD4+ cells yielded a CD45RA+ naive subset and a CD45RA-negative memory subset. The chain recombines TRBV18 with TRBJ1-3; unclear D gene. The source is a man in his thirties or forties in good health. Sequenced sample: naive CD4+ T cells sorted from blood. The subset was: CD45RA+ positively selected. The CDR3 here is CASSPPSGVSGNTIYF. CDR3 coding DNA: TGTGCCAGCTCACCACCATCCGGGGTCTCTGGAAACACCATATATTTT.